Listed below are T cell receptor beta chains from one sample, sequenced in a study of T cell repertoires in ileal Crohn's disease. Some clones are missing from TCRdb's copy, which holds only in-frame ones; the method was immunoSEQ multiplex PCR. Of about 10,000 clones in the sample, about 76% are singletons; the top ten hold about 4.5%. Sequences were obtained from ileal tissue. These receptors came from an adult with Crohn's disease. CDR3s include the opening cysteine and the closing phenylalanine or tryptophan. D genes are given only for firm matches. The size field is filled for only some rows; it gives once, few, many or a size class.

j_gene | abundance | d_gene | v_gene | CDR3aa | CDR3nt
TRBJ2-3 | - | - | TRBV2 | CASSEAGSFTDTQYF | TGTGCCAGCAGTGAAGCGGGGAGTTTCACAGATACGCAGTATTTT
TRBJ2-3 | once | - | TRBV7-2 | CASSLVGGAGADTQYF | TGTGCCAGCAGCTTAGTTGGCGGGGCCGGCGCAGATACGCAGTATTTT
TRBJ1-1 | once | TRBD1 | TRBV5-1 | CASSQYRGLRAEAFF | TGCGCCAGCAGCCAATACAGGGGGCTTAGGGCTGAAGCTTTCTTT
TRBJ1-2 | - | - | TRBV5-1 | CASSREGGNYGYTF | TGCGCCAGCAGTAGAGAAGGGGGAAACTATGGCTACACCTTC
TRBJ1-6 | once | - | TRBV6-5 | CASRSGSHYNSPLHF | TGTGCCAGCAGATCCGGGTCTCACTATAATTCACCCCTCCACTTT
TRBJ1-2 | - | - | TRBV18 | CASSLGTGYGYTF | TGTGCCAGCTCACTGGGAACAGGATATGGCTACACCTTC
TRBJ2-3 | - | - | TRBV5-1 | CASSTGSDTQYF | TGCGCCAGCAGTACAGGGTCAGATACGCAGTATTTT
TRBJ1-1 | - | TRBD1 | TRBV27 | CASSSNRQGVNTEAFF | TGTGCCAGCAGTTCGAACAGACAGGGAGTTAACACTGAAGCTTTCTTT
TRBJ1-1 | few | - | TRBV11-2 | CASSYNSNTEAFF | TGTGCCAGCAGCTATAACAGTAACACTGAAGCTTTCTTT
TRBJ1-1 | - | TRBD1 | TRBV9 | CASSVAGQGFAEAFF | TGTGCCAGCAGCGTAGCGGGACAGGGTTTCGCTGAAGCTTTCTTT
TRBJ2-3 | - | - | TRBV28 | CASSRGGVRTDTQYF | TGTGCCAGCAGTCGAGGGGGGGTCCGCACAGATACGCAGTATTTT
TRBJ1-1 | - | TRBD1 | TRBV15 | CATSSTLLQGTTEAFF | TGTGCCACCAGCTCAACCCTCTTACAGGGGACCACTGAAGCTTTCTTT
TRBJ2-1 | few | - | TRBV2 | CASRPSGGSYNEQFF | TGTGCCAGCAGACCAAGCGGAGGCTCCTACAATGAGCAGTTCTTC
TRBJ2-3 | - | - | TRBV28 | CASSSASSTSTDTQYF | TGTGCCAGCAGTTCCGCATCCTCGACTAGCACAGATACGCAGTATTTT
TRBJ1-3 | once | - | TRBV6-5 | CASWSSGNTIYF | TGTGCCAGTTGGAGTTCTGGAAACACCATATATTTT
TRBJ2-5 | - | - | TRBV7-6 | CASSLALYKETQYF | TGTGCCAGCAGCTTAGCGTTGTATAAAGAGACCCAGTACTTC
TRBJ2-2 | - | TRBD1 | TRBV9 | CASSLDRLDTGELFF | TGTGCCAGCAGCCTGGACAGGCTAGACACCGGGGAGCTGTTTTTT